This T cell receptor beta chain derives from a study of blood T cell repertoires in COVID-19 (dated by TCRdb to about 2020). Background for the entire study: Samples from collaborators originated in the United States, Italy and Spain and spanned both the acute and convalescent phases of COVID-19. The prospective study material was composed of cDNA or gDNA derived from T cells, B-cell-depleted T cells, or PBMCs. Subjects who had been exposed to COVID-19, were actively infected with it, or had recovered from it provided the deeply sampled blood TCRbeta repertoires that made up the dataset. The repertoires were released in a freely available public database meant as a resource for research on the immune response to SARS-CoV-2. Samples were obtained from the ongoing ImmuneRACE study (first 160 participants) and from over a thousand subjects provided by 6 global collaborators. The sample metadata nearly always contained a de-identified subject ID, COVID-19 status, age in years and sex. HLA class I and class II types, where available, came from metadata supplied by the sample provider rather than from assay-based typing. The study at large found these results: How much clinical and demographic metadata was included differed by source and by participant, and the metadata was provided uncurated.

In the case of this clone: Its target antigen remains unknown. Base qualities are not at hand, and no much larger clone is one base apart.

Spanning cysteine to phenylalanine, the CDR3 consists of 13 amino acids. The kept DNA is CDR3 alone, 39 bases in frame from the first base. Taken from the germline V gene, the CDR1 and CDR2 loops are SGHAT and FQNNGV. A distance of 7 bases separates the germline ends of V and J, which lose 2 bases and 2 bases respectively. The immunoSEQ Assay, a bias-controlled multiplex PCR, was used to amplify TCRbeta CDR3 regions from genomic DNA. Per the original workflow: The number of nucleated cells in each sample was estimated by amplification of reference gene primers within the assay. To quantify the absolute abundance of each unique TCRbeta CDR3 rearrangement, sequence reads were collapsed and filtered. For each sample, productive Simpson clonality was calculated by taking the square root of Simpson's diversity index across productive rearrangements. This immuneACCESS table, as held by TCRdb, lists in-frame sequences with V and J called but not all clones. Of the missing ones, under half trace to an unresolved V gene in checked studies; the others have no known cause. Clonal size and the V and J genes are those of that table, whereas D and trimming came from the DNA. This sample lists approximately 530,000 clones; roughly nine tenths were detected once. The top ten clones comprise 7.8% of the sample.

At one collaborating source in Seattle, patients were enrolled during active infection and were followed longitudinally through the course of disease. Each collaborating institution followed its own protocols to collect whole blood in K2EDTA tubes. For TCRbeta analysis, collaborators shipped samples as frozen whole blood, isolated PBMCs, or DNA extracted from either of those sample types. This clonotype was sampled from a woman between 45 and 60 years old with COVID-19, enrolled during active disease. The sequenced sample consisted of peripheral blood. The V and J segments used are TRBV11-2 and TRBJ2-7, with an unclear D gene assignment. The nucleotide sequence is TGTGCCAGCAGCTTATCAAGAGCCTACGAGCAGTACTTC. Its protein is CASSLSRAYEQYF.